What follows are 21 T cell receptor beta chains derived from one specimen sequenced in a study of OX40 agonist ivuxolimab in advanced cancers. Sequencing was performed with immunoSEQ multiplex PCR; in TCRdb, only in-frame clones are kept and a portion is missing. The sample shows about 99,000 clones, roughly 90% of them seen only once. The source was CD4+ or CD8+ T cells sorted from blood, collected in a trial of the OX40 agonist ivuxolimab. These receptors were collected from an adult with an advanced solid tumor such as melanoma, head and neck, liver or kidney cancer.

V gene TRBV7-2 combines with J gene TRBJ2-2; perhaps TRBD1 as D (7 bases). The CDR3 sequence is 15 residues long. V was cut by 5 bases and J by 4 bases, with 14 bases left in between. CDR1 and CDR2 (germline): SGHTA, FQGNSA. This CDR3 reads CASSTNRGGTGELFF. CDR3 coding DNA: TGTGCCAGCAGCACCAACAGGGGAGGCACCGGGGAGCTGTTTTTT.

This chain connects TRBV20-1 to TRBJ1-4; D unresolved. Trimming pared 4 bases from V and 9 bases from J, leaving 6 bases between. Germline CDR1 and CDR2: DFQATT and SNEGSKA (reference sequence). The length of the CDR3 is 10 residues. The CDR3 bases are TGCAGTGCTAAAAATCAAAAACTGTTTTTT. Protein sequence: CSAKNQKLFF.

The V gene is TRBV6-6, the J gene TRBJ2-7; 8 bases match TRBD2. The CDR3 runs to 15 residues. The germline V gene has CDR1 MNHNY and CDR2 SVGAGI (reference sequence). Germline trimming cut 4 bases from V and 6 bases from J; bases unmatched to any gene: 11. The CDR3 reads CASSSHIAGPLEQYF. The CDR3 DNA follows: TGTGCCAGCAGTTCCCATATAGCGGGACCGCTCGAGCAGTACTTC.

This chain links TRBV7-2 with TRBJ2-3; D gene uncertain. The CDR3 consists of 14 residues. Germline V lookup: CDR1 SGHTA, CDR2 FQGNSA. V lost 1 base, J lost 6 bases, and 11 bases lay in between. This CDR3 is CASSLGRGADTQYF. In DNA form, the CDR3 reads TGTGCCAGCAGCTTAGGCCGAGGAGCGGATACGCAGTATTTT.

The chain joins TRBV6-5 to TRBJ2-3; 8 positions match TRBD2. The J segment lost 4 bases and the V segment lost 4 bases, leaving 10 bases of the junction unmatched. The CDR3 length is 16 residues. In germline, CDR1 is MNHEY, CDR2 SVGAGI. The CDR3 sequence is CASSSGTGLVADTQYF. The CDR3 coding sequence is TGTGCCAGCAGTTCGGGAACGGGACTAGTAGCAGATACGCAGTATTTT.

This rearrangement joins TRBV28 to TRBJ2-3; a weak D match, TRBD2 (6 bases). There are 11 residues in the CDR3. Trimming stripped 8 bases from V and 8 bases from J, with 11 bases between. CDR1 MDHEN and CDR2 SYDVKM come from the germline V gene. The CDR3 loop is CASAGQRTQYF. The CDR3 nucleotides read TGTGCCAGCGCGGGGCAACGTACGCAGTATTTT.

The gene calls are TRBV5-1 and TRBJ1-1; perhaps TRBD1 as D (6 bases). The germline V gene encodes CDR1 SGHRS and CDR2 YFSETQ. V shed 5 bases and J shed 5 bases, with 16 bases lying between them. The CDR3 has 14 amino acids. The CDR3 DNA sequence: TGCGCCAGCAGTCCCGGGACATTGGGGACTGAAGCTTTCTTT. Translating gives CASSPGTLGTEAFF.

J is TRBJ2-1 and V is TRBV4-3; 9 nucleotides align to TRBD2. This CDR3 comprises 16 residues. Germline V lookup: CDR1 LGHNA, CDR2 YSLEER. The ends lost 4 bases at V and 9 bases at J; junction bases unmatched: 13. CDR3 bases: TGCGCCAGCAGCCGCGACCCTATAGCGGGAGAGGGTGAGCAGTTCTTC. This gives the protein CASSRDPIAGEGEQFF.

V and J are TRBV6-6 and TRBJ2-5; D possibly corresponds to TRBD1 (6 bases). The CDR3 length is 15 residues. The ends were cut back, 6 bases at V and 2 bases at J, with 16 bases in the middle. Germline CDR1 is MNHNY and CDR2 is SVGAGI (reference sequence). The CDR3 bases are TGTGCCAGCAGAGGGGCAGGGGCCTTACAAGAGACCCAGTACTTC. Amino acid sequence: CASRGAGALQETQYF.

The chain joins TRBV7-2 to TRBJ2-7; D unresolved. This CDR3 has 14 residues. V gave up 1 base and J gave up 0 bases, with 7 bases separating them. From germline, CDR1 is SGHTA and CDR2 FQGNSA. The CDR3, as DNA: TGTGCCAGCAGCTTAGAATTTAGCTCCTACGAGCAGTACTTC. Its translation: CASSLEFSSYEQYF.

The CDR3 here is CASSLREPDTQYF. The CDR3 bases are TGTGCCAGCAGCTTACGGGAGCCAGATACGCAGTATTTT. V usage is TRBV5-8 and J usage is TRBJ2-3; weak D call: TRBD2 (6 bases). The CDR3 sequence is 13 residues long. With 2 bases removed from V and 4 bases from J, the gap between germline ends came to 8 bases. Germline loops: CDR1 SGHTS, CDR2 YDEGEE.

In DNA form, the CDR3 reads TGTGCCAGCAGCTTGGGGACTAGCGGGAGTCGCGACGAGCAGTACTTC. Translation: CASSLGTSGSRDEQYF. This chain uses TRBV7-3 with TRBJ2-7; TRBD2 matches 14 bases. This CDR3 is 16 amino acids long. The germline gives CDR1 SGHTA, CDR2 FQGTGA. V lost 3 bases to trimming and J lost 5 bases; unmatched junction nucleotides: 6.

The genes are TRBV6-1 and TRBJ1-2, with D tentatively TRBD1 (6 bases). Per the germline V gene, CDR1 is MNHNS and CDR2 is SASEGT. This CDR3 has 14 residues. Trimming took off 6 bases at V and 4 bases at J, with 15 bases between the two ends. In DNA form, the CDR3 reads TGTGCCAGCAGAACAGGGTCGGGGCGCTATGGCTACACCTTC. Its translation: CASRTGSGRYGYTF.

The genes are TRBV15 and TRBJ2-5, with unresolved D. Germline V gene lookup returns CDR1 LNHNV and CDR2 YYDKDF (reference sequence). The CDR3 has 13 amino acids. V shed 0 bases and J shed 5 bases, with 7 bases lying between them. CDR3 DNA sequence: TGTGCCACCAGCAGAGATCCGGTTGAGACCCAGTACTTC. Protein product: CATSRDPVETQYF.

V gene TRBV6-5 combines with J gene TRBJ2-1; D perhaps matches TRBD1 (6 bases). CDR1 and CDR2 (germline): MNHEY, SVGAGI. V was clipped by 0 bases and J by 9 bases, with 12 bases between them. This CDR3 spans 14 amino acids. CDR3 DNA: TGTGCCAGCAGTTACTCGGGGGCCCTCAGTGAGCAGTTCTTC. Protein sequence: CASSYSGALSEQFF.

This sequence joins TRBV27 and TRBJ2-5, with D tentatively TRBD1 (6 bases). V was trimmed by 4 bases and J by 5 bases, leaving 8 bases between them. This CDR3 comprises 12 residues. CDR1 and CDR2 (germline): MNHEY, SMNVEV (reference sequence). The CDR3 protein is CASSYRGETQYF. In DNA form, the CDR3 reads TGTGCCAGCAGTTATAGGGGGGAGACCCAGTACTTC.

This sequence joins TRBV4-3 and TRBJ1-5; no clear D. V dropped 0 bases and J dropped 1 base, with 7 bases sitting between them. The germline V gene encodes CDR1 LGHNA and CDR2 YSLEER. The length of the CDR3 is 15 residues. DNA for the CDR3: TGCGCCAGCAGCCAAGACCTGGACAGCAATCAGCCCCAGCATTTT. Translating it yields CASSQDLDSNQPQHF.

The DNA for the CDR3 is TGTGCCAGCTCACCTGAAGCGTCGACGCATCTTGAGCAGTTCTTC. Its protein is CASSPEASTHLEQFF. The chain links TRBV18 to TRBJ2-1; no reliable D call. Germline CDR1 and CDR2: KGHSH and LQKENI. Trimming removed 3 bases at V and 9 bases at J, with 18 bases between. CDR3 length: 15 amino acids.

The chain is built from TRBV28 and TRBJ2-5, with no clear D. With 5 bases removed from V and 2 bases from J, the gap between germline ends came to 9 bases. This CDR3 is built from 13 residues. In germline, CDR1 is MDHEN, CDR2 SYDVKM. The DNA of the CDR3 is TGTGCCAGCAGTCCCTTTGTTCAAGAGACCCAGTACTTC. It specifies CASSPFVQETQYF.

The chain links TRBV28 to TRBJ2-3; TRBD2 matches at 8 bases. V lost 8 bases, J lost 0 bases, and 1 base stayed unmatched. The CDR3 is 13 residues long. Germline assignment: CDR1 MDHEN and CDR2 SYDVKM. The CDR3 reads CASSGGSTDTQYF. DNA of the CDR3: TGTGCCAGCTCGGGAGGGAGCACAGATACGCAGTATTTT.

The chain couples TRBV7-2 to TRBJ2-7, with 8 bases fitting TRBD1. The CDR3 spans 14 residues. Looked up from germline, CDR1 is SGHTA and CDR2 is FQGNSA. With V trimmed by 5 bases and J by 6 bases, 9 bases remained unmatched. The CDR3 sequence is CASSHAGGLREQYF. The DNA of the CDR3 is TGTGCCAGCAGCCACGCAGGGGGCTTGCGCGAGCAGTACTTC.